This T cell receptor (beta chain) comes out of a study of T cells after yellow fever vaccination. This clonotype was seen a few times. J gave up 5 bases and V 6 bases, and 3 bases lay outside the gene matches. This CDR3 has 13 amino acids. Germline V gives CDR1 LNHNV, CDR2 YYDKDF (reference sequence). As TCR cDNA was made by 5'RACE template switching, a universal primer site and UMIs were added. MiXCR, applied by TCRdb to the 5' RACE reads, yields one record per CDR3 protein. The repertoire holds 200,000 to 300,000 distinct CDR3 sequences, with around 13% as singletons. The sequencing used CD4+ T cells sorted from PBMCs, collected 45 days after the yellow fever booster vaccination. The clonotype comes from a man aged 25-45 years who received the YFV17D yellow fever vaccine. V usage is TRBV15 and J usage is TRBJ1-4, with TRBD1 matching over 7 bases. CDR3 bases: TGTGCCACCAGAGGGACAGTAAATGAAAAACTGTTTTTT. This sequence encodes CATRGTVNEKLFF.